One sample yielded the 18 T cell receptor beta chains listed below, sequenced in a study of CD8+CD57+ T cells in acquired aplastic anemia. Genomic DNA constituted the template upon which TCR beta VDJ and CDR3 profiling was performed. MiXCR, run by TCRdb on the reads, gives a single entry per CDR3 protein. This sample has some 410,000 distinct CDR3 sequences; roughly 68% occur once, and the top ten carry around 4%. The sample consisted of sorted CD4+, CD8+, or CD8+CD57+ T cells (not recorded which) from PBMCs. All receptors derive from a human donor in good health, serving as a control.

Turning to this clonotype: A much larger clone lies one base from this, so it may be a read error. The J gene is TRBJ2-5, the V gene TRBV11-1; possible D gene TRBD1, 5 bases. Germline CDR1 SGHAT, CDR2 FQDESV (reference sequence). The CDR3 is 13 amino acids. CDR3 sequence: CASGLDSEETQYF. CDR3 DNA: TGTGCCAGCGGCTTAGACAGTGAAGAGACCCAGTACTTC.

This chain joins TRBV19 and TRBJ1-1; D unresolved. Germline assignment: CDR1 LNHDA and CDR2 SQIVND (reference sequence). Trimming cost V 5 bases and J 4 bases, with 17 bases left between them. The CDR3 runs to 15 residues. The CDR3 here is CASSFLRILGTEAFF. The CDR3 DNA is TGTGCCAGTAGTTTCCTTCGCATATTGGGCACTGAAGCTTTCTTT.

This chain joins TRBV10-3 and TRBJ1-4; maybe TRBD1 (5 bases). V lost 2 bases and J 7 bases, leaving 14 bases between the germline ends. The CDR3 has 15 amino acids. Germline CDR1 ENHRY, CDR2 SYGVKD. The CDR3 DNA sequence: TGTGCCATCAGTGAGCAACGGGGCGCATTTGAAAAACTGTTTTTT. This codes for CAISEQRGAFEKLFF.

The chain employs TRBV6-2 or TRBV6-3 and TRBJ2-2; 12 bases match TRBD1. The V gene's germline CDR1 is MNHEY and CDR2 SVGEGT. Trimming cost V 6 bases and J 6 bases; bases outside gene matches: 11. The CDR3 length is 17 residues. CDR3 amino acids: CASSRPGTGGSAGELFF. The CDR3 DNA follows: TGTGCCAGCAGCCGACCCGGGACAGGGGGCTCGGCCGGGGAGCTGTTTTTT.

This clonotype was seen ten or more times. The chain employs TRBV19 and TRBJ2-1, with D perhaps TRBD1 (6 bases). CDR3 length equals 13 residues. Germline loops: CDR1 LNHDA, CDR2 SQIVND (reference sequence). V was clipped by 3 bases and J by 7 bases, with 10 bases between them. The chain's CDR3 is CASSMNDRNEQFF. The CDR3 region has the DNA TGTGCCAGTAGTATGAACGACAGGAATGAGCAGTTCTTC. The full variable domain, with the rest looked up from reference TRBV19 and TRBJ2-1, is DGGITQSPKYLFRKEGQNVTLSCEQNLNHDAMYWYRQDPGQGLRLIYYSQIVNDFQKGDIAEGYSVSREKKESFPLTVTSAQKNPTAFYLCASSMNDRNEQFFGPGTRLTVL.

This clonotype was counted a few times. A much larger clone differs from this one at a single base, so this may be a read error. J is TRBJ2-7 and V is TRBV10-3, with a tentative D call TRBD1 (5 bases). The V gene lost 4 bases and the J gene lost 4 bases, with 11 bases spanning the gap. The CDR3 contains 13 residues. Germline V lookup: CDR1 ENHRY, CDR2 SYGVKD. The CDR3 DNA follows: TGTGCCATCAGTGCCAGGGAAGGTTACGAGCAGTACTTC. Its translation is CAISAREGYEQYF.

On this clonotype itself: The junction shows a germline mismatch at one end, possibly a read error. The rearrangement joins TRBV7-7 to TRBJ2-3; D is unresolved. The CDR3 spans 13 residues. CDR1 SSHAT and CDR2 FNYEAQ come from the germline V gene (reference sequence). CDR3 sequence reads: CASSLRFTETLYF. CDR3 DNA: TGTGCTAGCAGCTTGAGATTTACAGAAACCCTGTATTTT. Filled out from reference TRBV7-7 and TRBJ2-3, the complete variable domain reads GAGVSQSPRYKVTKRGQDVTLRCDPISSHATLYWYQQALGQGPEFLTYFNYEAQPDKSGLPSDRFSAERPEGSISTLTIQRTEQRDSAMYRCASSLRFTETLYFGPGTRLTVL.

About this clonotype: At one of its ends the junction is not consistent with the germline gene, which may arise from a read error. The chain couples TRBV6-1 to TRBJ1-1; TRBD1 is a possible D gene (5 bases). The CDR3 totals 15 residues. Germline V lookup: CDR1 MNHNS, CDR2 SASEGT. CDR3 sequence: CASSRVGDSNTEAFF. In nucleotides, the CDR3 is TGCGCCAGTTCCAGAGTCGGGGACTCGAACACTGAAGCTTTCTTT.

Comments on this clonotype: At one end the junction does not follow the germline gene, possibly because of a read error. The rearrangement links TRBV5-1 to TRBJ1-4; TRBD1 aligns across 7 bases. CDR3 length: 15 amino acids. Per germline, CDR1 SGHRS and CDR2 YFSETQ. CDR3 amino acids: CASSLGRGLGEKLFF. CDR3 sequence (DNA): TGTGCCAGCAGCTTAGGGAGGGGGCTCGGCGAAAAACTGTTTTTT. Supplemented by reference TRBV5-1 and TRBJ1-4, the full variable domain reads KAGVTQTPRYLIKTRGQQVTLSCSPISGHRSVSWYQQTPGQGLQFLFEYFSETQRNKGNFPGRFSGRQFSNSRSEMNVSTLELGDSALYLCASSLGRGLGEKLFFGSGTQLSVL.

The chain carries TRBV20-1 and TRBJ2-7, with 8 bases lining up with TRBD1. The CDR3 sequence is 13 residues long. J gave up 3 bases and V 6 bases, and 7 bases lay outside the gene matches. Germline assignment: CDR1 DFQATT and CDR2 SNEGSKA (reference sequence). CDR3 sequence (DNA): TGCAGTGCCTATACCGGGACAGGCTACGAGCAGTACTTC. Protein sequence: CSAYTGTGYEQYF.

CDR3 region: CASRARGSPLHF. DNA for the CDR3: TGTGCCAGCAGAGCTAGGGGTTCACCCCTCCACTTT. The chain is built from TRBV28 and TRBJ1-6; possibly TRBD1 for D (5 bases). V was trimmed by 6 bases and J by 9 bases, leaving 9 bases between them. The CDR3 loop spans 12 amino acids. Per germline, CDR1 MDHEN and CDR2 SYDVKM.

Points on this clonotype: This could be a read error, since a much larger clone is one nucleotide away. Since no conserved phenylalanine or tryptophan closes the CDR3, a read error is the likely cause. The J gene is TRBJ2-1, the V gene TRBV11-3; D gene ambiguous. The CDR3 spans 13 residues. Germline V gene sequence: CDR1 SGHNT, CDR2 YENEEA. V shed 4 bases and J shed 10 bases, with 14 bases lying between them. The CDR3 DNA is TGTGCCAGCAGCTCCCGGACGGCCACAGAGCAGTTCTCC. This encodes CASSSRTATEQFS.

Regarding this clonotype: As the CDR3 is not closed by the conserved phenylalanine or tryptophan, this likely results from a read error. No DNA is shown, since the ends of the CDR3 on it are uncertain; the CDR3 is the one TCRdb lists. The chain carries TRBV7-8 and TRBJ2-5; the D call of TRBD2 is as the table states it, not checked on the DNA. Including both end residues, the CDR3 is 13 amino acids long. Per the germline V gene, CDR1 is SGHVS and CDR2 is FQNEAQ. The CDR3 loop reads CASSRGGDTIHFG.

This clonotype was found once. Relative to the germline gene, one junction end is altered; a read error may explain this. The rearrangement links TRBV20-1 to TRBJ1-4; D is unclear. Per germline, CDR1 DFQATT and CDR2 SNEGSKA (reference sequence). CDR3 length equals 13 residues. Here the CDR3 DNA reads TGTAGTGGCCCTCCGGGGTCCGGTGAAAGACTGTTTTTT. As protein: CSGPPGSGERLFF.

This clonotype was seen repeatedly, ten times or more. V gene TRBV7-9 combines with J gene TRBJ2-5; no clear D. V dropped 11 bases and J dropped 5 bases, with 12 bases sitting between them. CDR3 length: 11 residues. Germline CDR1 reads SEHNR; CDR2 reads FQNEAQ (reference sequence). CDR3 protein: CAGAAEETQYF. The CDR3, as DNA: TGTGCCGGCGCGGCGGAGGAGACCCAGTACTTC.

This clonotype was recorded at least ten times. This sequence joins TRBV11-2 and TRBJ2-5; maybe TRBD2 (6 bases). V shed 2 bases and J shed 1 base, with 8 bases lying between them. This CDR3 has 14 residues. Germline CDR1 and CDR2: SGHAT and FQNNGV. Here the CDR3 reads CASSLWGVQETQYF. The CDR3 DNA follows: TGTGCCAGCAGCTTATGGGGGGTCCAAGAGACCCAGTACTTC.

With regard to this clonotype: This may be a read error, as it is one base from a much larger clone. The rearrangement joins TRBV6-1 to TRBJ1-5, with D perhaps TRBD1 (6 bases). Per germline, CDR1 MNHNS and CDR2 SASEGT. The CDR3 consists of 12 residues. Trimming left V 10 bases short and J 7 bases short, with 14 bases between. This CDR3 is CATTGLGQPQHF. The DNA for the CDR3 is TGTGCCACCACAGGGCTTGGGCAGCCCCAGCATTTT.

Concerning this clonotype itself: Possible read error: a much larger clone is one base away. The CDR3 is CASAPVGEAHNEQFF. The CDR3 DNA reads TGCGCCAGCGCCCCGGTCGGGGAGGCTCACAATGAGCAGTTCTTC. This chain connects TRBV5-1 to TRBJ2-1; D is perhaps TRBD2 (6 bases). V dropped 7 bases and J dropped 5 bases, with 19 bases sitting between them. Germline V gene data show CDR1 as SGHRS and CDR2 as YFSETQ. The CDR3 consists of 15 residues.